The present T cell receptor beta chain was sequenced within a study of cytomegalovirus exposure and HLA in healthy donors. Overall study: Per a later analysis, the roughly 640 first-cohort and 120 or so validation repertoires shared one platform.

Some clones are missing from TCRdb's copy, which holds only in-frame ones; the method was immunoSEQ multiplex PCR. The table records about 120,000 clones, roughly 90% of them present only once. The CDR3 is 14 residues long. Germline V gene data show CDR1 as GTSNPN and CDR2 as SVGIG (reference sequence). Trimming took 4 bases from V and 2 from J; bases not matched to a gene: 6. The study drew the donors from its roughly 130-subject validation cohort, separate from the 666-subject first cohort. A note on this clone: Its antigen remains unknown.

General observations from the study: First-cohort TCR clusters tended to co-occur in the 95 to 150 validation repertoires, a later analysis found. In vitro experiments confirmed that three CMV-associated chains were specific for CMV antigens.

Material for sequencing was PBMCs. The clonotype comes from a woman between 18 and 29 years old in good health and CMV-seropositive. The chain recombines TRBV30 with TRBJ2-7; 9 bases map to TRBD1. CDR3 coding DNA: TGTGCCTGGACAGGAGGGACAGGGACCTACGAGCAGTACTTC. Translating gives CAWTGGTGTYEQYF.